The entry below gives a single TCR beta chain sequence along with its context. Its antigen is unknown. TCRdb ran MiXCR on the PCR reads and lists one entry per CDR3 protein. This table holds 31,000 or so distinct CDR3 sequences, 49% found once. This sample was included in a study of vaccination and CD4 T cells after COVID-19. For the study at large: Investigators drew the post-COVID samples a median about 98 days after diagnosis, with a range of 35 to 161. Sampling that followed vaccination took place a median around 71 days after dose two, within a range of 14 to 241.

The V segment lost 5 bases and the J segment 7 bases; nucleotides outside the gene matches: 13. Germline loops: CDR1 SGHVS, CDR2 FQNEAQ. The CDR3 has 16 residues. Overall study findings and caveats: Although the median of SARS-CoV-2-reactive clonotypes rose from roughly 21 to 40, the change was not significant.

Time point in this sample: late sampling 161 to 241 days after vaccination in a few convalescent patients. Source: CD4+ T cells from blood, taken about 7 months after SARS-CoV-2 vaccination. The origin of this receptor is a human donor who had recovered from COVID-19. The chain links TRBV7-8 to TRBJ1-1; 10 bases align to TRBD1. The CDR3 sequence: CASSPRQGAPAHEAFF. The DNA of the CDR3 is TGTGCCAGCAGCCCACGACAGGGGGCTCCAGCTCATGAAGCTTTCTTT.